The 13 T cell receptor beta chains below come from one sample, sequenced in a study of control samples from healthy donors and cancer patients. The table came from immunoSEQ multiplex PCR; TCRdb's copy has only in-frame clones and leaves some out. The sample lists roughly 80,000 clones, just under 90% occurring once. The specimen was blood. Receptors originate from a man in his fifties in good health.

The chain has TRBV30 and TRBJ1-4, with 7 bases identical to TRBD1. J was trimmed by 3 bases and V by 3 bases; bases with no gene match: 7. CDR3 length: 15 residues. Germline CDR1 is GTSNPN and CDR2 is SVGIG (reference sequence). The CDR3 bases are TGTGCCTGGAGACACAGGGGCTCGGCTAATGAAAAACTGTTTTTT. Amino acids: CAWRHRGSANEKLFF.

This clone was seen once. The V and J genes are TRBV11-2 and TRBJ1-2; D is uncertain. Trimming removed 1 base from V and 5 bases from J, with 14 bases in between. The germline V gene encodes CDR1 SGHAT and CDR2 FQNNGV. CDR3 length: 15 amino acids. In DNA form, the CDR3 reads TGTGCCAGCAGCTTAGGGTTAGGGTCGGGGTATGGCTACACCTTC. It codes for CASSLGLGSGYGYTF.

The J gene is TRBJ1-1, the V gene TRBV5-8; weak D call: TRBD1 (6 bases). The CDR3 length is 16 residues. The ends were cut back, 0 bases at V and 4 bases at J, with 16 bases in the middle. Germline V gives CDR1 SGHTS, CDR2 YDEGEE. The CDR3 loop reads CASSLVNWGAGTEAFF. The CDR3 coding sequence is TGTGCCAGCAGCTTGGTAAACTGGGGGGCTGGCACTGAAGCTTTCTTT.

The chain couples TRBV5-8 to TRBJ2-6, with D uncertain. CDR3 size: 13 residues. Trimming stripped 5 bases from V and 4 bases from J, with 7 bases between. The germline V gene has CDR1 SGHTS and CDR2 YDEGEE. The CDR3 protein is CASRSRGANVLTF. CDR3 DNA sequence: TGTGCCAGCAGAAGCAGAGGGGCCAACGTCCTGACTTTC.

The chain has TRBV11-2 and TRBJ1-6, with 8 bases aligning to TRBD1. This CDR3 comprises 16 residues. With V trimmed by 1 base and J by 8 bases, 7 bases remained unmatched. From germline, CDR1 is SGHAT and CDR2 FQNNGV. The CDR3 sequence is CASSLGGGTGDSPLHF. The CDR3 coding sequence is TGTGCCAGCAGCTTAGGAGGTGGGACAGGAGATTCACCCCTCCACTTT. The whole variable domain, filled in from reference TRBV11-2 and TRBJ1-6, reads EAGVAQSPRYKIIEKRQSVAFWCNPISGHATLYWYQQILGQGPKLLIQFQNNGVVDDSQLPKDRFSAERLKGVDSTLKIQPAKLEDSAVYLCASSLGGGTGDSPLHFGNGTRLTVT.

The gene calls are TRBV11-3 and TRBJ1-6; perhaps TRBD1 as D (5 bases). CDR1 is SGHNT, CDR2 YENEEA, per germline. The V gene lost 5 bases and the J gene lost 6 bases, with 11 bases spanning the gap. CDR3 length equals 14 residues. The DNA of the CDR3 is TGTGCCAGCAGCCCGTCAGGGCGTAATTCACCCCTCCACTTT. Translation: CASSPSGRNSPLHF.

The V gene is TRBV5-1, the J gene TRBJ1-1; D might be TRBD1 (6 bases). The germline CDR1 and CDR2 sequences are SGHRS and YFSETQ. V dropped 4 bases and J dropped 1 base, with 14 bases sitting between them. This CDR3 has 15 amino acids. CDR3 amino acids: CASSLGGQKNTEAFF. In DNA, the CDR3 is TGCGCCAGCAGCCTGGGAGGACAGAAGAACACTGAAGCTTTCTTT.

In the case of this clone: Other DNA sequences in the sample encode the same CDR3. The rearrangement uses TRBV27 and TRBJ1-1; D uncertain. The CDR3 extends over 13 amino acids. Germline V CDR1 and CDR2: MNHEY, SMNVEV (reference sequence). V shed 8 bases and J shed 1 base, with 11 bases lying between them. The CDR3 nucleotides read TGTGCCAGCTCACTGGCGGGGAACACTGAAGCTTTCTTT. The encoded protein is CASSLAGNTEAFF.

The rearrangement uses TRBV18 and TRBJ2-2; either TRBD1 or TRBD2 may fit D (5 bases each). The V and J ends lost 5 bases and 1 base respectively, with 14 bases between them. Germline CDR1 reads KGHSH; CDR2 reads LQKENI. The CDR3 has 16 residues. The DNA for the CDR3 is TGTGCCAGCTCAAGGGACCGGGGACGGAACACCGGGGAGCTGTTTTTT. Translated, it gives CASSRDRGRNTGELFF.

CDR3 sequence (DNA): TGTGCCAGCAGTGACACTAGCGGGGGGTACAATGAGCAGTTCTTC. Amino acid sequence: CASSDTSGGYNEQFF. The rearrangement joins TRBV6-1 to TRBJ2-1; 12 nucleotides line up with TRBD2. The V and J ends lost 3 bases and 4 bases, in that order; junction bases with no gene match: 1. The germline gives CDR1 MNHNS, CDR2 SASEGT. This CDR3 contains 15 residues.

The chain carries TRBV2 and TRBJ1-2; TRBD1 aligns across 9 bases. The CDR3 extends over 14 amino acids. Trimming removed 8 bases from V and 8 bases from J; junction bases left unmatched: 12. Germline V gene sequence: CDR1 SNHLY, CDR2 FYNNEI. CDR3 in amino acids: CASDRDRVSPGYTF. In nucleotides, the CDR3 is TGTGCCAGCGACCGGGACAGGGTGAGCCCCGGCTACACCTTC.

This chain connects TRBV1 to TRBJ2-5; the table's TRBD2 call for D was not verified on the DNA. TRBV1 is flagged as a pseudogene. This CDR3 contains 18 residues. The CDR3 here is CTSSQDKGLARRRETQYF. CDR3 bases: TGCACCAGCAGCCAAGATAAGGGACTAGCGAGGCGACGGGAGACCCAGTACTTC.

The sample holds one count of this clone. The chain carries TRBV5-6 and TRBJ2-2; D gene unclear. The CDR3 is 14 amino acids. The V end lost 4 bases, the J end lost 0 bases, and 7 bases lay between the germline ends. Germline V gene data show CDR1 as SGHDT and CDR2 as YYEEEE. CDR3 loop: CASSRPSNTGELFF. The CDR3 nucleotides are TGTGCCAGCAGCCGTCCTTCGAACACCGGGGAGCTGTTTTTT.